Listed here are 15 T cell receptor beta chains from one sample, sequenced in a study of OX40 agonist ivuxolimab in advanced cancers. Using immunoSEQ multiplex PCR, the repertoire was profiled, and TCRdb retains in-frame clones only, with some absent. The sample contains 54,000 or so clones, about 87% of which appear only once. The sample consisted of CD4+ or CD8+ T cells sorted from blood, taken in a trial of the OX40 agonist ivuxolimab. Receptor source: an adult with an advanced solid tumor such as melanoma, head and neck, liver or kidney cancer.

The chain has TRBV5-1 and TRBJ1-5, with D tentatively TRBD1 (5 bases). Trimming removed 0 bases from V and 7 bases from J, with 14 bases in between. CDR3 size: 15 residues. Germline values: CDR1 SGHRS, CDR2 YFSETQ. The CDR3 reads CASSLVPGLGQPQHF. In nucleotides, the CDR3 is TGCGCCAGCAGCTTGGTTCCGGGGCTAGGGCAGCCCCAGCATTTT.

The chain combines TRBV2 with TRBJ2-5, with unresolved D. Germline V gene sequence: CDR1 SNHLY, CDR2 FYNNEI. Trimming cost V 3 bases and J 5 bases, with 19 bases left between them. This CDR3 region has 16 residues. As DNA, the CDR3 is TGTGCCAGCAGTGACCGGGCCCCGTTTTTGGGGGAGACCCAGTACTTC. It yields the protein CASSDRAPFLGETQYF.

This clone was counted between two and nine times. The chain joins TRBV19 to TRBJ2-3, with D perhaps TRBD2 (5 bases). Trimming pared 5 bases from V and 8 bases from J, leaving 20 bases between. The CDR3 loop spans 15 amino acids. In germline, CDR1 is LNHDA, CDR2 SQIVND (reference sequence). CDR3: CASSAPNNRGGTQYF. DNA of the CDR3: TGTGCCAGTAGTGCCCCTAACAACCGGGGTGGTACGCAGTATTTT.

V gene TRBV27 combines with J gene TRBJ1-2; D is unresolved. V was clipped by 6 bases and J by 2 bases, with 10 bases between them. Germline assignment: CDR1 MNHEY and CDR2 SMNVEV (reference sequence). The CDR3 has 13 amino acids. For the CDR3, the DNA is TGTGCCAGCAGGCGTCCCGGCAACTATGGCTACACCTTC. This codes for CASRRPGNYGYTF.

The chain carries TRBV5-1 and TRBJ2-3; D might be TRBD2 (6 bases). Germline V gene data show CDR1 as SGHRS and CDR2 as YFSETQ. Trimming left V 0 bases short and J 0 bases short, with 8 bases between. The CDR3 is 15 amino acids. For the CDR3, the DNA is TGCGCCAGCAGCTTGGAAGCGGGCAGCACAGATACGCAGTATTTT. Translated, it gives CASSLEAGSTDTQYF.

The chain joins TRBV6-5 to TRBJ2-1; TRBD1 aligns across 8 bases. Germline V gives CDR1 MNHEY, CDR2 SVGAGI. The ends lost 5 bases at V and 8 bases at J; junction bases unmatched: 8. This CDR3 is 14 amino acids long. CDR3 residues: CASSQDRGGDEQFF. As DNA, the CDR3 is TGTGCCAGCAGTCAAGACAGGGGAGGCGATGAGCAGTTCTTC.

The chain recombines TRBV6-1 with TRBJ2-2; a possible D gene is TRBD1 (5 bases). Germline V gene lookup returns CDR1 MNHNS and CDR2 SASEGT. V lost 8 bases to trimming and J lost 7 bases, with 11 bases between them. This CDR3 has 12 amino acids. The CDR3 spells CASFKGVGELFF. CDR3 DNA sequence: TGTGCCAGCTTCAAAGGGGTCGGGGAGCTGTTTTTT.

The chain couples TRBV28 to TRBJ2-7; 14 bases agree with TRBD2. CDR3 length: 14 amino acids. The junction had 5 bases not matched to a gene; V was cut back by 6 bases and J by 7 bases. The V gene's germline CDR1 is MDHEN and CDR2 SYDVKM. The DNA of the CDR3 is TGTGCCAGCAGAGGGACTAGCGGGAGTAGGGAGCAGTACTTC. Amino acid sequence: CASRGTSGSREQYF.

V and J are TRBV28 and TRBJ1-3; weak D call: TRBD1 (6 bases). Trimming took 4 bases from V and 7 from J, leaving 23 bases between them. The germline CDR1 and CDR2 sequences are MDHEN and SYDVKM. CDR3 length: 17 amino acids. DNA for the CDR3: TGTGCCAGCAGTTATGGGGGGGGCCAGGGATTCTACAACACCATATATTTT. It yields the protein CASSYGGGQGFYNTIYF.

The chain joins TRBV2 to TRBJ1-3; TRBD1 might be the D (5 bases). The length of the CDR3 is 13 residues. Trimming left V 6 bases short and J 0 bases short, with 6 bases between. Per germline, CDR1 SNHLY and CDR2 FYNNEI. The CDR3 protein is CASSRDSGNTIYF. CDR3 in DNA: TGTGCCAGCAGCAGGGACTCTGGAAACACCATATATTTT.

The CDR3 nucleotides are TGTGCCAGCAGCTTAGCGGGAGTTCAGTTCTTC. Translating gives CASSLAGVQFF. V usage is TRBV7-2 and J usage is TRBJ2-1, with D possibly TRBD2 on 5 matching bases. Germline lookup yields CDR1 SGHTA and CDR2 FQGNSA. V lost 0 bases and J 13 bases, leaving 7 bases between the germline ends. The CDR3 covers 11 residues.

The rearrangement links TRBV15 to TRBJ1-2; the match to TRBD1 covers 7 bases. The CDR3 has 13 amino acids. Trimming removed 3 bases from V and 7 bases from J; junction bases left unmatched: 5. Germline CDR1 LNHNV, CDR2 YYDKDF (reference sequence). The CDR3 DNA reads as TGTGCCACCAGCAGGACAGGGAGTCTTGGCTACACCTTC. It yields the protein CATSRTGSLGYTF.

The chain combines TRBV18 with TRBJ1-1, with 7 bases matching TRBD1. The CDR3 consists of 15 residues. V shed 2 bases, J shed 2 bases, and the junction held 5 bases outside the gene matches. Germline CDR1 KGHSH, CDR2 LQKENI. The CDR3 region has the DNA TGTGCCAGCTCACCATTCAAGGGGGCTAACACTGAAGCTTTCTTT. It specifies CASSPFKGANTEAFF.

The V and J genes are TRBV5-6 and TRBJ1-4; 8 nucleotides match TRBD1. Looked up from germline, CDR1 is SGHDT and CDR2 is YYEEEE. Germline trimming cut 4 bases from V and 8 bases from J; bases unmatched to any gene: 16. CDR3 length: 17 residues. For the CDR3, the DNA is TGTGCCAGCAGCGGAACCGGAGACAGGGGATTATACGAAAAACTGTTTTTT. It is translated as CASSGTGDRGLYEKLFF.

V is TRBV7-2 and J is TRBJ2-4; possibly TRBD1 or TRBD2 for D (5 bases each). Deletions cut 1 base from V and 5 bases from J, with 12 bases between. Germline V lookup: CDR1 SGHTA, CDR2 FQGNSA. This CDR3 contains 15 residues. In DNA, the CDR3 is TGTGCCAGCAGCTTAGTTGGGGGTCCTCAAAACATTCAGTACTTC. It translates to CASSLVGGPQNIQYF.